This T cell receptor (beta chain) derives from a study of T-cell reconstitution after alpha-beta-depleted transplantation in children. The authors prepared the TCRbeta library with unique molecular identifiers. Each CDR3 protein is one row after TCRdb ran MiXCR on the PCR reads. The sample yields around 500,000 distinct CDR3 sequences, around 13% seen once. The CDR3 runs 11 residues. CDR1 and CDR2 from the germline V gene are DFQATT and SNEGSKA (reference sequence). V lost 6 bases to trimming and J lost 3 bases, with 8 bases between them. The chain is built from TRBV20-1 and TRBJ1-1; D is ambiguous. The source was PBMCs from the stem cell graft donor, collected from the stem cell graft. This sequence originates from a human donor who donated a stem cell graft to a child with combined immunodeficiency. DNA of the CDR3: TGCAGTGCCCAAGCGGACACTGAAGCTTTCTTT. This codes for CSAQADTEAFF.